This TCR beta chain was recorded in a study of CD8 T cells in ankylosing spondylitis. Germline CDR1 is PRHDT and CDR2 is FYEKMQ (reference sequence). The CDR3 runs to 16 residues. J was trimmed by 4 bases and V by 5 bases; bases with no gene match: 11. Ten or more counts support this clonotype. Its target is unknown. TCRdb ran MiXCR on the 5' RACE reads and lists one entry per CDR3 protein. The sample comprises fewer than 550,000 distinct CDR3 sequences, approximately 5% of which are singletons, and 3.5% rests with the top ten. Findings and limits, study-wide: Made up of eight highly homologous variants, a TCR beta motif appeared characteristic of ankylosing spondylitis blood.

The clonotype originates from a male donor with ankylosing spondylitis. This chain joins TRBV13 and TRBJ2-5; TRBD2 agrees at 9 bases. Sample: blood, either unsorted or a sorted T cell fraction (not recorded which). As DNA, the CDR3 is TGTGCCAGCAGCCCTCGGGCAGCGGGAGGTAGAGAGACCCAGTACTTC. This sequence encodes CASSPRAAGGRETQYF.